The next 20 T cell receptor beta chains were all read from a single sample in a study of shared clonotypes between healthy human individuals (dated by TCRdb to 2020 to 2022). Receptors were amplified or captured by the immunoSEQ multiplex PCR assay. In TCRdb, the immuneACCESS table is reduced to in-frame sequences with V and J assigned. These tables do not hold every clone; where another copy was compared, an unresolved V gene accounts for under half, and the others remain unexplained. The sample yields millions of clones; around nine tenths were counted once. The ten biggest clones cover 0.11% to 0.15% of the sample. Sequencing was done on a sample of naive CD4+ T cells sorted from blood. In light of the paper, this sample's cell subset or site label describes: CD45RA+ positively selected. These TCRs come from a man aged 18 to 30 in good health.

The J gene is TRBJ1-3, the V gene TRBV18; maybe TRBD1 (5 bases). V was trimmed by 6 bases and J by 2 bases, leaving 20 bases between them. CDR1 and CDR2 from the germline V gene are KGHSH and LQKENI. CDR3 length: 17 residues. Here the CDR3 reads CASSPLLGTRTGNTIYF. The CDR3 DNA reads TGTGCCAGCTCGCCTCTCCTTGGGACGAGAACTGGAAACACCATATATTTT.

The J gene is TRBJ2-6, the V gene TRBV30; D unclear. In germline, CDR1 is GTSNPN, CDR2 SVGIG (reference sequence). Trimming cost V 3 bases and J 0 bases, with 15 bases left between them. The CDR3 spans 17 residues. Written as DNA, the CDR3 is TGTGCCTGGAGGGACGGCAAAACAAGCTCTGGGGCCAACGTCCTGACTTTC. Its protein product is CAWRDGKTSSGANVLTF.

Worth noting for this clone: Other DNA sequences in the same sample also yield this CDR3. CDR3 in amino acids: CSVEMASNEQFF. In nucleotides, the CDR3 is TGCAGCGTTGAAATGGCTAGCAATGAGCAGTTCTTC. The chain recombines TRBV29-1 with TRBJ2-1; D call uncertain. Germline V CDR1 and CDR2: SQVTM, ANQGSEA. The CDR3 sequence is 12 residues long. Trimming took 2 bases from V and 6 from J, leaving 8 bases between them.

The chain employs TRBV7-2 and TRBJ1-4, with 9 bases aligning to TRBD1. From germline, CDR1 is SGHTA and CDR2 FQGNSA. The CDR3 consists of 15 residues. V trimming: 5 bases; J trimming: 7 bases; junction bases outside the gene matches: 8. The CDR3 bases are TGTGCCAGCAGCCCCCGGGGGACAGGGATTGAAAAACTGTTTTTT. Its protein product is CASSPRGTGIEKLFF. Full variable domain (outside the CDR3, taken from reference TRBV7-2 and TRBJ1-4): GAGVSQSPSNKVTEKGKDVELRCDPISGHTALYWYRQSLGQGLEFLIYFQGNSAPDKSGLPSDRFSAERTGGSVSTLTIQRTQQEDSAVYLCASSPRGTGIEKLFFGSGTQLSVL.

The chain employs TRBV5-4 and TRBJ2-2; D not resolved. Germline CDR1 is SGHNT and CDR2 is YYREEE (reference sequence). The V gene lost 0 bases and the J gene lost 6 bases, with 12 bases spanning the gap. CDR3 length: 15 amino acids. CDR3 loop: CASSLGGMGSGELFF. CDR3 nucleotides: TGTGCCAGCAGCTTGGGAGGAATGGGATCCGGGGAGCTGTTTTTT. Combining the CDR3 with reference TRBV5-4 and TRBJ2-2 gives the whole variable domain ETGVTQSPTHLIKTRGQQVTLRCSSQSGHNTVSWYQQALGQGPQFIFQYYREEENGRGNFPPRFSGLQFPNYSSELNVNALELDDSALYLCASSLGGMGSGELFFGEGSRLTVL.

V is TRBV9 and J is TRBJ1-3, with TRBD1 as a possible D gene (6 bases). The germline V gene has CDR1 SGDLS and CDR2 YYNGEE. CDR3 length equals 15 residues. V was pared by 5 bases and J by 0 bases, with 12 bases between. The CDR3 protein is CASRSGGSSGNTIYF. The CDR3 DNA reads TGTGCCAGCAGAAGTGGGGGCAGCTCTGGAAACACCATATATTTT.

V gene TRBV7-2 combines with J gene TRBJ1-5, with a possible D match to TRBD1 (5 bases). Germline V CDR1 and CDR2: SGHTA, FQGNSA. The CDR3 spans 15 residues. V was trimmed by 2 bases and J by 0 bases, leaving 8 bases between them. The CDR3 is CASSLRGASNQPQHF. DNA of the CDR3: TGTGCCAGCAGCTTACGAGGGGCTAGCAATCAGCCCCAGCATTTT.

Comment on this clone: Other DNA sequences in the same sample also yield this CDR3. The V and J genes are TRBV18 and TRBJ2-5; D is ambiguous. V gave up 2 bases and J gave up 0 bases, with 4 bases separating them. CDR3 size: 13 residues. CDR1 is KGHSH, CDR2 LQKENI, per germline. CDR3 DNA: TGTGCCAGCTCACCAGGGGACCAAGAGACCCAGTACTTC. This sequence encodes CASSPGDQETQYF.

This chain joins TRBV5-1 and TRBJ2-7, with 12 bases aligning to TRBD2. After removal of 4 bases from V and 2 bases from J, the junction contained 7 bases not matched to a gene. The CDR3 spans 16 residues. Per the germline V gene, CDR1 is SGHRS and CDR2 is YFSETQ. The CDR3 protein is CASSGPASGGAYEQYF. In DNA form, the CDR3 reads TGCGCCAGCAGCGGCCCAGCTAGCGGGGGGGCCTACGAGCAGTACTTC.

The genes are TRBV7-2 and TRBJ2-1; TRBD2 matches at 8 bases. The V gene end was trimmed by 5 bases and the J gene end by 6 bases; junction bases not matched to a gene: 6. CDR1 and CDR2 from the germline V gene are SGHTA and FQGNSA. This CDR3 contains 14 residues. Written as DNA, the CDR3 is TGTGCCAGCAGCCTTAGCGGGATTAGCAATGAGCAGTTCTTC. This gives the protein CASSLSGISNEQFF. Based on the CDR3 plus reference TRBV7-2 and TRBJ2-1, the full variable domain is GAGVSQSPSNKVTEKGKDVELRCDPISGHTALYWYRQSLGQGLEFLIYFQGNSAPDKSGLPSDRFSAERTGGSVSTLTIQRTQQEDSAVYLCASSLSGISNEQFFGPGTRLTVL.

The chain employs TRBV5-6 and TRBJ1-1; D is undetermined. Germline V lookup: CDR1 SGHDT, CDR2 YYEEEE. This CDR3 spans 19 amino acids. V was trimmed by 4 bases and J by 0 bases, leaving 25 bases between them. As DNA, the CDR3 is TGTGCCAGCAGCCTCATAGAACCCGTGTGGGGAAAAGTGAACACTGAAGCTTTCTTT. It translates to CASSLIEPVWGKVNTEAFF.

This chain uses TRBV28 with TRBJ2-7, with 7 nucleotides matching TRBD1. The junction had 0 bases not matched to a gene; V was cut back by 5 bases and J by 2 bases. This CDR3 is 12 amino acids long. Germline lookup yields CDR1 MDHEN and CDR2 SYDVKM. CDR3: CASSGTAYEQYF. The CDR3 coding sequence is TGTGCCAGCAGTGGGACAGCCTACGAGCAGTACTTC.

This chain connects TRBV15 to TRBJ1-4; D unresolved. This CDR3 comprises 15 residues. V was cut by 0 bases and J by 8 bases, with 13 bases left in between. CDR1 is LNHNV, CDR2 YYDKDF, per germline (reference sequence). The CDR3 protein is CATSRDRVLAEKLFF. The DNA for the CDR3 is TGTGCCACCAGCAGAGATAGGGTCCTGGCAGAAAAACTGTTTTTT.

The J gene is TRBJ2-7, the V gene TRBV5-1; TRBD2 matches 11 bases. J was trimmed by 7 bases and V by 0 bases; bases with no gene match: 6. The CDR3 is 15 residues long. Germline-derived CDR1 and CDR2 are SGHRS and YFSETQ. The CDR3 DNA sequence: TGCGCCAGCAGCTTGGTAGCGGGGGGGCCTGAGGAGCAGTACTTC. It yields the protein CASSLVAGGPEEQYF.

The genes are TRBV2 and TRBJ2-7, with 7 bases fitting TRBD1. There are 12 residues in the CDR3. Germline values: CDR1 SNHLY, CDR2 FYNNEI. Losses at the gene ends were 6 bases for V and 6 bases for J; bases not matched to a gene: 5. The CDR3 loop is CASSEQGREQYF. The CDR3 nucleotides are TGTGCCAGCAGCGAACAGGGGCGCGAGCAGTACTTC.

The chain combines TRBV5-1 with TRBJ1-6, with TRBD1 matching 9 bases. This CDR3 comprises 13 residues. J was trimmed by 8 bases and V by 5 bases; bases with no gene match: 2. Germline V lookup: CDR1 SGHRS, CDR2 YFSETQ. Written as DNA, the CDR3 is TGCGCCAGCAGGAGACAGGGGGATTCACCCCTCCACTTT. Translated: CASRRQGDSPLHF. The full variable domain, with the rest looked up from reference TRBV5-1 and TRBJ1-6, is KAGVTQTPRYLIKTRGQQVTLSCSPISGHRSVSWYQQTPGQGLQFLFEYFSETQRNKGNFPGRFSGRQFSNSRSEMNVSTLELGDSALYLCASRRQGDSPLHFGNGTRLTVT.

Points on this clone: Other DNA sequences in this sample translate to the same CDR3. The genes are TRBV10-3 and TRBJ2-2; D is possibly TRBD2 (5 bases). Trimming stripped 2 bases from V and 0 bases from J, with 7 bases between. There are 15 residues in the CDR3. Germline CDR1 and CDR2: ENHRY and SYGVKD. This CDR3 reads CAISEGLANTGELFF. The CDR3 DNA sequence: TGTGCCATCAGTGAGGGACTCGCGAACACCGGGGAGCTGTTTTTT.

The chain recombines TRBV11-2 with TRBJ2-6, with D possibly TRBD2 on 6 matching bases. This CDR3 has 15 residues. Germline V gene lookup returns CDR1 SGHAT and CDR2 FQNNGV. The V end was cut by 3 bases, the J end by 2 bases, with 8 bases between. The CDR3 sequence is CASSFLATGANVLTF. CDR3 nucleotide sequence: TGTGCCAGCAGCTTTCTAGCGACTGGGGCCAACGTCCTGACTTTC.

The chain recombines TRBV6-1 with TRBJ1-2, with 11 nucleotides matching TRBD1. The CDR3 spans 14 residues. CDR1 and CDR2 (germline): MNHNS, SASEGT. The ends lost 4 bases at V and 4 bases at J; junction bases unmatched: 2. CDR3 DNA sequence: TGTGCCAGCAGTGGGGGACAGGGGGTCTATGGCTACACCTTC. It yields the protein CASSGGQGVYGYTF.

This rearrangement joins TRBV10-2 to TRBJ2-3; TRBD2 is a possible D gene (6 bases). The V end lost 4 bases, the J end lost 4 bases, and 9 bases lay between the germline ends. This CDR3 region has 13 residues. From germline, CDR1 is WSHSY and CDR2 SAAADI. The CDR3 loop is CASSGGTPDTQYF. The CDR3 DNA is TGCGCCAGCAGTGGCGGGACTCCAGATACGCAGTATTTT.